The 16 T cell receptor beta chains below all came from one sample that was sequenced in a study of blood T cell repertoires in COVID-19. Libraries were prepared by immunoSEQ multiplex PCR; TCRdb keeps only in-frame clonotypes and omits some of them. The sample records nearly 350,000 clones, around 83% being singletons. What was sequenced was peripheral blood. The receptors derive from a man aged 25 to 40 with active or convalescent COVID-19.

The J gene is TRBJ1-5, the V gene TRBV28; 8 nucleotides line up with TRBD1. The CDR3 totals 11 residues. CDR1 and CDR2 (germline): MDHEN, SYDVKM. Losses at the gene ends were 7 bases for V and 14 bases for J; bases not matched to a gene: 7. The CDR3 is CASMRTGSEHF. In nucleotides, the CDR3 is TGTGCCAGCATGCGGACAGGGTCCGAGCATTTT.

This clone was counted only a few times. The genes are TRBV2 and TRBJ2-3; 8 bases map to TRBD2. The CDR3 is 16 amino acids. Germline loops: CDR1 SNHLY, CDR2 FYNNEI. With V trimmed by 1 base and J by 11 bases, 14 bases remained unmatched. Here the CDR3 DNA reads TGTGCCAGCAGTGAAGGGGAGTCCGGGAGGGTAAGGGGGCAGTATTTT. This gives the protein CASSEGESGRVRGQYF.

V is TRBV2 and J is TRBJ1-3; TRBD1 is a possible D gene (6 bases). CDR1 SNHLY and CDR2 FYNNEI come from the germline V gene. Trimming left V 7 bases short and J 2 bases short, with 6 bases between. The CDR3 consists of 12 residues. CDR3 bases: TGTGCCAGCAAGGGGGCTGGAAACACCATATATTTT. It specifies CASKGAGNTIYF. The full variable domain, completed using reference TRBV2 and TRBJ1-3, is EPEVTQTPSHQVTQMGQEVILRCVPISNHLYFYWYRQILGQKVEFLVSFYNNEISEKSEIFDDQFSVERPDGSNFTLKIRSTKLEDSAMYFCASKGAGNTIYFGEGSWLTVV.

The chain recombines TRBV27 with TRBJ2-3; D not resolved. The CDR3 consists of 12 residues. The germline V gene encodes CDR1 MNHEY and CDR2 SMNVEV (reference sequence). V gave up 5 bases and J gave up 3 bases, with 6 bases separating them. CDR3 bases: TGTGCCAGCAGTCTCGGGACAGATACGCAGTATTTT. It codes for CASSLGTDTQYF.

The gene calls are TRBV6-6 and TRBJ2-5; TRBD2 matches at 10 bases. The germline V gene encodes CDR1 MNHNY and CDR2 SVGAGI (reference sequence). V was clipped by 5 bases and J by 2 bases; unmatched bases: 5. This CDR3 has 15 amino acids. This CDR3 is CASSQLAGKQETQYF. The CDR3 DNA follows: TGTGCCAGCAGTCAACTAGCGGGGAAACAAGAGACCCAGTACTTC.

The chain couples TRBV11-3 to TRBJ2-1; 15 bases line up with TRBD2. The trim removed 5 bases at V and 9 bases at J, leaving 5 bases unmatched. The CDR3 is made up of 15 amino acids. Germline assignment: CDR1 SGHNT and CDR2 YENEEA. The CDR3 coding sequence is TGTGCCAGCAGCCTGGGGACTAGCGGGAGGAGTGAGCAGTTCTTC. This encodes CASSLGTSGRSEQFF.

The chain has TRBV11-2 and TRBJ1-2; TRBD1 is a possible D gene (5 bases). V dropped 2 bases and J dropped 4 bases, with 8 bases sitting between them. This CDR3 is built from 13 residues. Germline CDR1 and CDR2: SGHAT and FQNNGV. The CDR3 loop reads CASSLQGSYGYTF. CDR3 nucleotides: TGTGCCAGCAGCTTACAGGGAAGCTATGGCTACACCTTC.

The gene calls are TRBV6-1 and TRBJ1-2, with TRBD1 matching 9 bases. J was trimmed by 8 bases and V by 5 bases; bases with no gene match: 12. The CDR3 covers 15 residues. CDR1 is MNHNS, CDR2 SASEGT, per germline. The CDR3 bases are TGTGCCAGCAGTACCCCACGACAGGGGGGTGGGGGCTACACCTTC. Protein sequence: CASSTPRQGGGGYTF.

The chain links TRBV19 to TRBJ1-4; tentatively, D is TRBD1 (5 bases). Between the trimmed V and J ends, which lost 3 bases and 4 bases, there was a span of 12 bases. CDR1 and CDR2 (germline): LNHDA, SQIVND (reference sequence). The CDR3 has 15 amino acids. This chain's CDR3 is CASSMGRGFNEKLFF. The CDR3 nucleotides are TGTGCCAGTAGTATGGGGAGGGGCTTTAATGAAAAACTGTTTTTT.

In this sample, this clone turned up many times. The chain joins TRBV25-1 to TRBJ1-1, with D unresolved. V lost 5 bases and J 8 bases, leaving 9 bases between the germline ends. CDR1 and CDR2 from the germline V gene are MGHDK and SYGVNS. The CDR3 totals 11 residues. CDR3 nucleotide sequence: TGTGCCAGCAGTAATACTTACGAAGCTTTCTTT. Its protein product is CASSNTYEAFF.

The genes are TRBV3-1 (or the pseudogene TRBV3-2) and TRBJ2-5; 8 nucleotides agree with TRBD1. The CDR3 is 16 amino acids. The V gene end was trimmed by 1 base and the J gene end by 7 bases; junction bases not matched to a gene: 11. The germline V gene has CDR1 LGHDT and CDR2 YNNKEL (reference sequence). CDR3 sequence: CASSQGGQVLGGTQYF. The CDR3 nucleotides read TGTGCCAGCAGCCAAGGGGGACAGGTTCTGGGTGGGACCCAGTACTTC.

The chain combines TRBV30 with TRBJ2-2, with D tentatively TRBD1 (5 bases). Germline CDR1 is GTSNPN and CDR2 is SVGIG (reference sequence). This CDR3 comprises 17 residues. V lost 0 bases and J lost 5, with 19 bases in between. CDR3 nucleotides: TGTGCCTGGAGTGTACCCCCGGGTTTCAGGGTGACCGGGGAGCTGTTTTTT. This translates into CAWSVPPGFRVTGELFF.

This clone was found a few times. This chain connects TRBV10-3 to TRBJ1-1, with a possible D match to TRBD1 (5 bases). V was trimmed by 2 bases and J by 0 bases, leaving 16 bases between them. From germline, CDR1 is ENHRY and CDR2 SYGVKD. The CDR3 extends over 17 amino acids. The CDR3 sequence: CAISEMKGRGMNTEAFF. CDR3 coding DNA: TGTGCCATCAGTGAGATGAAGGGAAGGGGTATGAACACTGAAGCTTTCTTT.

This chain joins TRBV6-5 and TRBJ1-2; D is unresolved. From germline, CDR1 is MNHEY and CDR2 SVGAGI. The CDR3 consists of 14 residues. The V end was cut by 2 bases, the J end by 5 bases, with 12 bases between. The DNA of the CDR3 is TGTGCCAGCAGTTACCGTCCCCTGTCGTATGGCTACACCTTC. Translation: CASSYRPLSYGYTF.

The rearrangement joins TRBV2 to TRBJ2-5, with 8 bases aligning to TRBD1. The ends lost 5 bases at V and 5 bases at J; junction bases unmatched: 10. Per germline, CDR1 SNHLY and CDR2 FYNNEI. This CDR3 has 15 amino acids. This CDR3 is CASSPDRVSEETQYF. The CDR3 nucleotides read TGTGCCAGCAGTCCGGACAGGGTATCAGAGGAGACCCAGTACTTC.

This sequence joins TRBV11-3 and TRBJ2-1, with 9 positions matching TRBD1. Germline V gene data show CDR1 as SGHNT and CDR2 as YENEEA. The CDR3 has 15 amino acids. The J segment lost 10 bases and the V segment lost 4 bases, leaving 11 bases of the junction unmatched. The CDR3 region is CASSSDRGSPREQFF. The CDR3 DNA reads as TGTGCCAGCAGCTCGGACAGGGGCAGCCCCCGCGAGCAGTTCTTC. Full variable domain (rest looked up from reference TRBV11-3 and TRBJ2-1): EAGVVQSPRYKIIEKKQPVAFWCNPISGHNTLYWYLQNLGQGPELLIRYENEEAVDDSQLPKDRFSAERLKGVDSTLKIQPAELGDSAVYLCASSSDRGSPREQFFGPGTRLTVL.